The 5 T cell receptor beta chains presented below share a single source sample, sequenced in a study of blood T cells in healthy people across ages. Through a sample-barcoded 5' primer and a J-beta primer mix, a second PCR was run for roughly 6 to 11 cycles. In TCRdb, the 5' RACE reads were re-called with MiXCR into one record per CDR3 protein. The sample records hundreds of thousands of distinct CDR3 sequences, about 30% being singletons. The source material was blood. These receptor sequences come from a woman aged 80 or over in good health.

A remark on this clonotype: A single base separates this from a much larger clone, so it may be a read error. J is TRBJ2-1 and V is TRBV6-1; D possibly corresponds to TRBD1 (5 bases). The CDR3 spans 15 residues. The germline gives CDR1 MNHNS, CDR2 SASEGT. This CDR3 is CTSSPRVGAFNEQFF. DNA of the CDR3: TGTACCAGCAGCCCTCGGGTAGGGGCATTCAATGAGCAGTTCTTC.

This chain connects TRBV30 to TRBJ1-2; TRBD1 matches at 8 bases. This CDR3 comprises 13 residues. With 1 base clipped from V and 6 bases from J, the junction kept 4 bases outside the gene matches. Germline values: CDR1 GTSNPN, CDR2 SVGIG (reference sequence). Here the CDR3 reads CAWSADRGHGYTF. Here the CDR3 DNA reads TGTGCCTGGAGTGCCGACAGGGGTCATGGCTACACCTTC.

J is TRBJ2-7 and V is TRBV6-5; possibly TRBD2 for D (6 bases). CDR1 and CDR2 from the germline V gene are MNHEY and SVGAGI. The V end lost 2 bases, the J end lost 0 bases, and 14 bases lay between the germline ends. CDR3 length equals 16 residues. DNA for the CDR3: TGTGCCAGCAGTTACGGGTCGGGACTGAGCTCCTACGAGCAGTACTTC. It codes for CASSYGSGLSSYEQYF.

The genes are TRBV5-1 and TRBJ1-1; perhaps TRBD1 as D (5 bases). Trimming cost V 0 bases and J 3 bases, with 12 bases left between them. Germline CDR1 is SGHRS and CDR2 is YFSETQ. CDR3 length: 15 residues. The chain's CDR3 is CASSLEFLGDTEAFF. As DNA, the CDR3 is TGCGCCAGCAGCTTGGAGTTTCTGGGGGACACTGAAGCTTTCTTT.

This clonotype is a singleton in its sample. The V call is TRBV18, the J call TRBJ2-7, with 10 bases fitting TRBD1. CDR1 is KGHSH and CDR2 is LQKENI in the germline V gene. The CDR3 is 15 residues long. Trimming removed 6 bases from V and 5 bases from J; junction bases left unmatched: 10. The CDR3 reads CASSTTRDRGHEQYF. As DNA, the CDR3 is TGTGCCAGCTCTACCACTAGGGACAGGGGACACGAGCAGTACTTC.